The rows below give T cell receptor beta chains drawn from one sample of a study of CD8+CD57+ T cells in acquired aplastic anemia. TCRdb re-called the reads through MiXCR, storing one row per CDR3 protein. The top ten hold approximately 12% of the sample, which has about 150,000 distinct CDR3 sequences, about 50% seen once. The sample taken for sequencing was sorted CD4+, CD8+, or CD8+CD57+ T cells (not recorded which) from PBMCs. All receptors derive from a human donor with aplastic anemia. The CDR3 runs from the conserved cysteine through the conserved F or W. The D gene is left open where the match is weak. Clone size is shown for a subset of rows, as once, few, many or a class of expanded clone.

DNA: TGTGCCAGCACTCGGACAGCGAACAACTATGGCTACACCTTC
CDR3: CASTRTANNYGYTF
size: few
D: -
V: TRBV2
J: TRBJ1-2

DNA: TGTGCCACCAGTGATTTGCCGCCGGCAGATACGCAGTATTTT
CDR3: CATSDLPPADTQYF
size: many
D: -
V: TRBV24-1
J: TRBJ2-3

DNA: TGTGCCACCAGCAGTGGGACAGGGGGAAATGAGCAGTTCTTC
CDR3: CATSSGTGGNEQFF
size: -
D: TRBD1
V: TRBV15
J: TRBJ2-1

DNA: TGTGCCATCAGTGAAGGACCAGCTACTAACACTGAAGCTTTCTTT
CDR3: CAISEGPATNTEAFF
size: -
D: -
V: TRBV10-3
J: TRBJ1-1

DNA: TGTGCCACCAGCATGAGCTGGAGCTCCTATAATTCACCCCTCCACTTT
CDR3: CATSMSWSSYNSPLHF
size: -
D: -
V: TRBV15
J: TRBJ1-6

DNA: TGCAGTGCAATAGCGAGGCGGAAGGGCCGGGCCTACGAGCAGTACTTC
CDR3: CSAIARRKGRAYEQYF
size: -
D: -
V: TRBV20-1
J: TRBJ2-7

DNA: TGTGCCAGCAGTTTTCTCCAGCCACCTGCGGCTTTCTTT
CDR3: CASSFLQPPAAFF
size: many
D: -
V: TRBV12-3/TRBV12-4
J: TRBJ1-1

DNA: TGTGCCAGTATGGACAGGGGGAACACCATATATTTT
CDR3: CASMDRGNTIYF
size: -
D: TRBD1
V: TRBV19
J: TRBJ1-3

DNA: TGCAGCGTTGAATGGACGGGAGGGCCGGAAGAGACCCAGTACTTC
CDR3: CSVEWTGGPEETQYF
size: -
D: TRBD2
V: TRBV29-1
J: TRBJ2-5

DNA: TGTGCCAGCAGCCCATCCGCAGGACAGGAATCTTTCTTT
CDR3: CASSPSAGQESFF
size: many
D: TRBD1
V: TRBV7-9
J: TRBJ1-1

DNA: TGTGCCAGCAGCCTCGTTGCCAATTCACCCCTCCACTTT
CDR3: CASSLVANSPLHF
size: few
D: -
V: TRBV7-2
J: TRBJ1-6

DNA: TGTGCCAGTAGTGTATATGCAGGGGAAGATCAGCCCCAGCATTTT
CDR3: CASSVYAGEDQPQHF
size: -
D: -
V: TRBV19
J: TRBJ1-5

DNA: TGCAGTGCTGAAACGGCGTTCGAGGGCACTGAAGCTTTCTTT
CDR3: CSAETAFEGTEAFF
size: -
D: -
V: TRBV20-1
J: TRBJ1-1

DNA: TGTGCCAGCAGCGAGGGGGGGGCCTCCTACAATGAGCAGTTCTTC
CDR3: CASSEGGASYNEQFF
size: many
D: -
V: TRBV9
J: TRBJ2-1

DNA: TGCGCCAGCAGCCGGAGGGACGGGGAGCTGTTTTTT
CDR3: CASSRRDGELFF
size: -
D: -
V: TRBV4-1
J: TRBJ2-2

DNA: TGTGCCAGCGCGGGACAGGGGTACGCATCTGAAGCTTTCTTT
CDR3: CASAGQGYASEAFF
size: many
D: TRBD1
V: TRBV12-3/TRBV12-4
J: TRBJ1-1

DNA: TGTGCCAGCAGCCAAAAGGGACCTCGGGACAAAGGGTATAAGACCGGGGAGCTGTTTTTT
CDR3: CASSQKGPRDKGYKTGELFF
size: few
D: -
V: TRBV14
J: TRBJ2-2

DNA: TGTGCCATCAGGACAGGGACTAGCTCCTACAATGAGCAGTTCTTC
CDR3: CAIRTGTSSYNEQFF
size: -
D: -
V: TRBV10-3
J: TRBJ2-1

DNA: TGCGCCAGCAGTGAGGGACAGGGAGGCTATGGCTACACCTTC
CDR3: CASSEGQGGYGYTF
size: -
D: TRBD1
V: TRBV10-1
J: TRBJ1-2

DNA: TGCAGTGCGGAGCGGACAGGCAACTATGGCTACACCTTC
CDR3: CSAERTGNYGYTF
size: -
D: TRBD1
V: TRBV20-1
J: TRBJ1-2